Listed below are T cell receptor beta chains from one sample, sequenced in a study of blood T cells in healthy people across ages. One entry per CDR3 protein results from TCRdb running MiXCR on the 5' RACE reads. The sample consists of some 800,000 distinct CDR3 sequences, approximately 25% of them appearing once. This same sample was also part of a study on T cells of mothers and their children.

The sequencing sample was made of blood. Receptors were obtained from a boy aged 5-17 years in good health. Both conserved end residues are part of each CDR3. The D gene is left open where the match is weak. Rows give clone size only sometimes, using once, few, many, or a class for an expanded clone.

clone_size j_call d_call v_call cdr3_aa cdr3_nt
few TRBJ2-7 TRBD1 TRBV3-1 CASSQERAQGVAYEQYF TGTGCCAGCAGCCAAGAAAGGGCGCAGGGGGTGGCCTACGAGCAGTACTTC
. TRBJ2-1 TRBD2 TRBV4-3 CASSQGTSGYDEQFF TGCGCCAGCAGCCAAGGGACTAGCGGGTACGATGAGCAGTTCTTC
. TRBJ2-1 TRBD2 TRBV18 CASSPRGGGAGEQFF TGTGCCAGCTCACCACGAGGCGGGGGGGCCGGTGAGCAGTTCTTC
. TRBJ2-1 TRBD1 TRBV12-3/TRBV12-4 CASTPGQGISYNEQFF TGTGCCAGCACCCCCGGACAGGGGATCTCCTACAATGAGCAGTTCTTC
. TRBJ2-7 . TRBV4-2 CASSQEPGVVLYEQYF TGTGCCAGCAGCCAAGAACCGGGAGTAGTATTGTACGAGCAGTACTTC
. TRBJ1-1 . TRBV5-5 CASSTIERTEAFF TGTGCCAGCAGCACGATTGAAAGGACTGAAGCTTTCTTT
. TRBJ2-7 . TRBV29-1 CSVDAPSVDGEQYF TGCAGCGTTGATGCGCCTAGCGTGGATGGGGAGCAGTACTTC
few TRBJ2-5 . TRBV7-2 CASSLSQGETQYF TGTGCCAGCAGTTTAAGTCAGGGAGAGACCCAGTACTTC
few TRBJ2-1 . TRBV6-5 CASSYTGGPDEQFF TGTGCCAGCAGTTACACCGGGGGGCCCGATGAGCAGTTCTTC
few TRBJ2-7 . TRBV28 CASKPRTGFYEQYF TGTGCCAGCAAACCAAGGACCGGTTTCTACGAGCAGTACTTC
few TRBJ2-5 TRBD2 TRBV2 CASSEALLERGVETQYF TGTGCCAGCAGTGAAGCGCTTCTGGAGCGGGGTGTCGAGACCCAGTACTTC
. TRBJ2-4 . TRBV29-1 CSVEGNLAGVGYF TGCAGCGTTGAAGGCAACCTCGCAGGGGTAGGGTACTTC
. TRBJ1-2 TRBD1 TRBV12-3/TRBV12-4 CASRRTGDAYGYTF TGTGCCAGCAGGAGGACAGGGGACGCCTATGGCTACACCTTC
. TRBJ2-4 . TRBV6-1 CASSPGGRLGTGQTIQYF TGTGCCAGCAGCCCGGGGGGACGGCTAGGAACGGGACAAACAATTCAGTACTTC
. TRBJ2-5 . TRBV4-3 CASSQGTSWVETQYF TGCGCCAGCAGCCAAGGGACCTCCTGGGTGGAGACCCAGTACTTC
. TRBJ2-7 TRBD1 TRBV5-1 CASSPDRVPYEQYF TGCGCCAGCAGCCCGGACAGGGTCCCCTACGAGCAGTACTTC
few TRBJ2-4 TRBD1 TRBV28 CASSPKGWTGVAKNIQYF TGTGCCAGCAGTCCCAAGGGGTGGACAGGTGTAGCCAAAAACATTCAGTACTTC
. TRBJ1-4 . TRBV6-4 CASRPTAKNEKLFF TGTGCCAGCAGACCGACAGCGAAAAATGAAAAACTGTTTTTT
. TRBJ1-2 . TRBV20-1 CSARDQEVGGYTF TGCAGTGCTAGAGATCAAGAGGTTGGAGGCTACACCTTC
few TRBJ1-2 TRBD1 TRBV7-6 CASSLDGQGYGYTF TGTGCCAGCAGCTTAGACGGACAGGGTTATGGCTACACCTTC
. TRBJ2-2 TRBD1 TRBV11-2 CASSRDRQGQELFF TGTGCCAGCAGCCGGGACAGGCAAGGACAGGAGCTGTTTTTT
. TRBJ1-1 TRBD1 TRBV4-3 CASSQRAQGITEAFF TGCGCCAGCAGCCAAAGGGCACAGGGGATCACTGAAGCTTTCTTT
. TRBJ2-1 . TRBV12-3/TRBV12-4 CASSLTPGLLNNEQFF TGTGCCAGCAGTTTAACCCCGGGACTGCTCAACAATGAGCAGTTCTTC
few TRBJ1-2 TRBD1 TRBV10-3 CAISESQGANYGYTF TGTGCCATCAGTGAGTCGCAGGGGGCGAACTATGGCTACACCTTC
few TRBJ2-1 . TRBV29-1 CSVAFEYYNEQFF TGCAGCGTTGCTTTCGAATACTACAATGAGCAGTTCTTC
. TRBJ2-7 . TRBV24-1 CATSDRGTPTYEQYF TGTGCCACCAGTGATCGTGGGACTCCTACCTACGAGCAGTACTTC
few TRBJ2-7 TRBD1 TRBV2 CASILDRGTYEQYF TGTGCCAGCATCCTAGACAGGGGTACCTACGAGCAGTACTTC
. TRBJ2-7 TRBD1 TRBV20-1 CSAEYRGAVSYEQYF TGCAGTGCCGAGTACAGGGGCGCGGTATCCTACGAGCAGTACTTC
. TRBJ1-1 TRBD1 TRBV29-1 CSVEGSIQGQAFF TGCAGCGTTGAAGGATCGATACAGGGGCAAGCTTTCTTT
. TRBJ2-5 . TRBV29-1 CSVEDRGNLQETQYF TGCAGCGTTGAAGACAGAGGGAATCTTCAAGAGACCCAGTACTTC
few TRBJ2-7 TRBD1 TRBV15 CATSRDRGHGDEQYF TGTGCCACCAGCAGGGACAGGGGGCATGGGGACGAGCAGTACTTC
. TRBJ1-4 . TRBV28 CASSLPGGEKLFF TGTGCCAGCAGCCTGCCAGGAGGTGAAAAACTGTTTTTT
few TRBJ1-1 . TRBV3-1 CASSDYNTEAFF TGTGCCAGCAGCGACTATAACACTGAAGCTTTCTTT
few TRBJ2-6 . TRBV7-8 CASSSFSSGANVLTF TGTGCCAGCAGCTCGTTTTCGTCTGGGGCCAACGTCCTGACTTTC
. TRBJ2-2 . TRBV19 CASSRTGKGDTGELFF TGTGCCAGTAGTAGAACAGGGAAAGGGGACACCGGGGAGCTGTTTTTT
. TRBJ2-3 . TRBV7-8 CASSLNWDPARATQYF TGTGCCAGCAGCTTAAATTGGGACCCAGCCCGGGCGACGCAGTATTTT
. TRBJ2-7 . TRBV11-2 CASSGDRSYKQYF TGTGCCAGCAGCGGAGACCGCTCCTACAAGCAGTACTTC
few TRBJ1-1 TRBD1 TRBV7-2 CASSPHRGMNTEAFF TGTGCCAGCAGCCCCCACAGGGGGATGAACACTGAAGCTTTCTTT
few TRBJ2-1 . TRBV7-2 CASSLGPGGYSGEQFF TGTGCCAGCAGCTTAGGGCCGGGGGGCTATTCTGGTGAGCAGTTCTTC
few TRBJ1-1 . TRBV7-9 CASSLVGGESNTEAFF TGTGCCAGCAGCTTAGTCGGAGGGGAATCCAACACTGAAGCTTTCTTT
. TRBJ1-2 . TRBV12-3/TRBV12-4 CASTEETGRSGYTF TGTGCCAGCACCGAAGAGACAGGTCGGTCTGGCTACACCTTC